Included here is one TCR beta chain sequence, with context. Other DNA sequences in this specimen translate into the identical CDR3. These data come from a study of blood T cell repertoires in COVID-19. The overall study: Specimens from acute and convalescent COVID-19 originated in the United States, Italy and Spain. T cells, B-cell-depleted T cells, or PBMCs supplied cDNA or gDNA.

Germline lookup yields CDR1 MNHEY and CDR2 SVGAGI. The trim removed 6 bases at V and 7 bases at J, leaving 3 bases unmatched. The CDR3 spans 13 residues. As originally analysed: Amplification from reference gene primers served as the basis for estimated nucleated cell counts. The protocol was immunoSEQ multiplex PCR, while the TCRdb copy is restricted to in-frame clones and leaves out a portion. The DNA was the basis for D and trimming; V, J and clone size are from that table. The sample comprises 150,000 to 200,000 clones, about 83% of which are singletons, and around 2.7% rests with the top ten. Patients of the Seattle cohort, enrolled during active infection, were followed longitudinally.

Sample: peripheral blood. The chain couples TRBV6-5 to TRBJ1-6; 7 bases agree with TRBD1. The source is a woman older than 75 with COVID-19, enrolled during active disease. For the CDR3, the DNA is TGTGCCAGCAGGAACAGGGGAAATTCACCCCTCCACTTT. This translates into CASRNRGNSPLHF.